A single sample gave rise to the 9 T cell receptor beta chains below, sequenced in a study of immune evolution from preneoplasia to lung adenocarcinoma. Libraries were prepared by immunoSEQ multiplex PCR; TCRdb keeps only in-frame clonotypes and omits some of them. The sample yields around 4,100 clones, 86% seen once. Sequences were obtained from FFPE minimally invasive lung adenocarcinoma tissue. The origin of the receptors is a donor aged 70 or older with lung adenocarcinoma.

The rearrangement joins TRBV5-1 to TRBJ2-7; a possible D gene is TRBD1 (7 bases). Germline loops: CDR1 SGHRS, CDR2 YFSETQ. The CDR3 has 16 amino acids. V was pared by 0 bases and J by 0 bases, with 13 bases between. Here the CDR3 DNA reads TGCGCCAGCAGCTTGGTCGCGCGGGACAGCTCCTACGAGCAGTACTTC. Translated, it gives CASSLVARDSSYEQYF.

DNA for the CDR3: TGTGCCAGCAGCCCCTGGTCGGGCGGGACCCACTACGAGCAGTACTTC. Its protein is CASSPWSGGTHYEQYF. J is TRBJ2-7 and V is TRBV7-9, with D tentatively TRBD2 (6 bases). The V gene lost 5 bases and the J gene lost 3 bases, with 20 bases spanning the gap. The CDR3 contains 16 residues. Germline values: CDR1 SEHNR, CDR2 FQNEAQ (reference sequence).

The chain links TRBV9 to TRBJ1-4; TRBD1 aligns across 7 bases. Germline trimming cut 4 bases from V and 7 bases from J; bases unmatched to any gene: 13. Germline CDR1 reads SGDLS; CDR2 reads YYNGEE. The CDR3 loop spans 16 amino acids. CDR3 region: CASSPPPGQASEKLFF. The CDR3 nucleotides read TGTGCCAGCAGCCCACCCCCAGGACAGGCAAGTGAAAAACTGTTTTTT.

This clone was observed once. The genes are TRBV7-8 and TRBJ2-1, with D perhaps matching TRBD2 (7 bases). The CDR3 spans 14 residues. The germline V gene has CDR1 SGHVS and CDR2 FQNEAQ. Trimming removed 2 bases at V and 8 bases at J, with 13 bases between. The CDR3: CASSLMAGAYEQFF. The CDR3 DNA sequence: TGTGCCAGCAGCTTAATGGCGGGGGCATATGAGCAGTTCTTC.

With regard to this clone: No DNA is shown, since the ends of the CDR3 on it are uncertain; the CDR3 is the one TCRdb lists. The chain carries TRBV28 and TRBJ1-1. CDR1 and CDR2 from the germline V gene are MDHEN and SYDVKM. From its first to its last residue, the CDR3 has 14 amino acids. CDR3 residues: CASSLGTGAVEAFF.

The chain couples TRBV12-5 to TRBJ2-1; D unclear. The CDR3 runs to 11 residues. Deletions cut 6 bases from V and 9 bases from J, with 9 bases between. The germline gives CDR1 LGHNT, CDR2 FRNRAP. In nucleotides, the CDR3 is TGTGCTAGTGGAACCCAAGGTGAGCAGTTCTTC. Encoded protein: CASGTQGEQFF.

The chain recombines TRBV5-6 with TRBJ2-3; TRBD1 might be the D (6 bases). Trimming stripped 7 bases from V and 3 bases from J, with 12 bases between. Germline-derived CDR1 and CDR2 are SGHDT and YYEEEE. This CDR3 is built from 13 residues. The DNA for the CDR3 is TGTGCCAGCTGGGGGCAGGGGACAGATACGCAGTATTTT. Encoded protein: CASWGQGTDTQYF.

The V and J genes are TRBV30 and TRBJ1-2; D is uncertain. Germline lookup yields CDR1 GTSNPN and CDR2 SVGIG (reference sequence). Trimming left V 3 bases short and J 8 bases short, with 7 bases between. The CDR3 is 10 amino acids. Here the CDR3 reads CAWRHGGYTF. The DNA of the CDR3 is TGTGCCTGGAGGCACGGCGGCTACACCTTC.

This clone was seen a few times. This chain connects TRBV4-1 to TRBJ1-2; 9 nucleotides agree with TRBD1. CDR3 size: 12 residues. Looked up from germline, CDR1 is MGHRA and CDR2 is YSYEKL. The trim removed 9 bases at V and 8 bases at J, leaving 7 bases unmatched. CDR3 protein: CASKGQGAGYTF. In DNA, the CDR3 is TGCGCCAGTAAGGGACAGGGAGCAGGCTACACCTTC.